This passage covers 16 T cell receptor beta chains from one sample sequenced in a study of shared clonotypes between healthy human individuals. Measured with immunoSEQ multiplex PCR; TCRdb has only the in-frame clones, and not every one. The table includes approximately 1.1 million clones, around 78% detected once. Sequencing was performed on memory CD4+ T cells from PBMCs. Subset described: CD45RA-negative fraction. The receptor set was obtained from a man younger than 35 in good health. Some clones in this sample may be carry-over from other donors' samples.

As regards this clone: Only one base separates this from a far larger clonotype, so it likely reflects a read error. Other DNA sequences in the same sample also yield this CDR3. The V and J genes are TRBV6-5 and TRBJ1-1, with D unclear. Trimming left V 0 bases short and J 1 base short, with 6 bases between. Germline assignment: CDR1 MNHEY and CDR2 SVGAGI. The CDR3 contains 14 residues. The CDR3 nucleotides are TGTGCCAGCAGTTACTCGACGGGGAACACTGAAGCTTTCTTT. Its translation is CASSYSTGNTEAFF.

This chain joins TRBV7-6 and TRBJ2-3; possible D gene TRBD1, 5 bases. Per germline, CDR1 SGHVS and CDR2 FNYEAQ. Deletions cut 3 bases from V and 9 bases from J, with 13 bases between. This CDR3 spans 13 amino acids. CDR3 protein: CASSFPRDSTQYF. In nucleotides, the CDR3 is TGTGCCAGCAGCTTCCCCAGGGATTCGACGCAGTATTTT.

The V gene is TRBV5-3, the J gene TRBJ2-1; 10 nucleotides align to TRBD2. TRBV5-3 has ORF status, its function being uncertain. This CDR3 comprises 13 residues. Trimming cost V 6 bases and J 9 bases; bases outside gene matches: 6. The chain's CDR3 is CARIPRTSGEQFF. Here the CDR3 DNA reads TGTGCCAGAATCCCTCGGACTAGCGGTGAGCAGTTCTTC.

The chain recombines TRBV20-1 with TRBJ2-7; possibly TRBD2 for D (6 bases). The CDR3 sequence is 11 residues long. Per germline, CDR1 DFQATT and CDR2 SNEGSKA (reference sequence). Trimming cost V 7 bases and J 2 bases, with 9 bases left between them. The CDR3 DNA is TGCAGTGGGATAGCGGCCTACGAGCAGTACTTC. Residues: CSGIAAYEQYF.

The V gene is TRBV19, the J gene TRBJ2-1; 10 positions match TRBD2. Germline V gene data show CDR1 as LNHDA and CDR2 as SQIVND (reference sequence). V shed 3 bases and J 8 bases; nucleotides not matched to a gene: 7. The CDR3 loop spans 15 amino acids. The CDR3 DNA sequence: TGTGCCAGTAGTATTCCTAGCGGGAGTAGGTATGAGCAGTTCTTC. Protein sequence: CASSIPSGSRYEQFF.

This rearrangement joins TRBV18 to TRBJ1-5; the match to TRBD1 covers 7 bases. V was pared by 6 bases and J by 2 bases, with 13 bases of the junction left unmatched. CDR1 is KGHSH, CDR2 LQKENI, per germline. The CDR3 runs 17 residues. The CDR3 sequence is CASSSQGEGTRNQPQHF. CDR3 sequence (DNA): TGTGCCAGCTCGAGCCAGGGGGAGGGTACCCGCAATCAGCCCCAGCATTTT.

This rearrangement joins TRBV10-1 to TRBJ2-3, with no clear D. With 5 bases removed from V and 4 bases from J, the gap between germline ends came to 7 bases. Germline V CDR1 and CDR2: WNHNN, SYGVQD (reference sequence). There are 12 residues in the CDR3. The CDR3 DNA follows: TGCGCCAGCAGTCCCACGGCAGATACGCAGTATTTT. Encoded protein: CASSPTADTQYF.

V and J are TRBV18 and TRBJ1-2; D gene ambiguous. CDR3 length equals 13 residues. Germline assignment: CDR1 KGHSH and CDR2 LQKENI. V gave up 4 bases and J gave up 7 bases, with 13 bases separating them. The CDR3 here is CASSQDVFRGYTF. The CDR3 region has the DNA TGTGCCAGCTCACAAGACGTGTTCCGTGGCTACACCTTC. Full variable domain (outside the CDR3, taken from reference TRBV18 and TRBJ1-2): NAGVMQNPRHLVRRRGQEARLRCSPMKGHSHVYWYRQLPEEGLKFMVYLQKENIIDESGMPKERFSAEFPKEGPSILRIQQVVRGDSAAYFCASSQDVFRGYTFGSGTRLTVV.

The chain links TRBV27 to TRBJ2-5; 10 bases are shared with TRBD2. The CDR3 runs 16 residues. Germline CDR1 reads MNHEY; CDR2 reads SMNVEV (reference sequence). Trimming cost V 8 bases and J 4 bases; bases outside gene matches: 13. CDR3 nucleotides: TGTGCCAGCTCCTCGCCTAGGACTAGCGGTACAGAGACCCAGTACTTC. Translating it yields CASSSPRTSGTETQYF.

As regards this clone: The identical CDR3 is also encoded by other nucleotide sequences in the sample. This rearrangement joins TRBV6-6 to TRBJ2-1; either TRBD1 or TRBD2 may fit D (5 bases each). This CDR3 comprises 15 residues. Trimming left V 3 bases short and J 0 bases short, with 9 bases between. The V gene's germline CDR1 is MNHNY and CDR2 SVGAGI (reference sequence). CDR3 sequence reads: CASSYSGSSYNEQFF. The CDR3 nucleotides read TGTGCCAGCAGTTATTCAGGGAGCTCCTACAATGAGCAGTTCTTC.

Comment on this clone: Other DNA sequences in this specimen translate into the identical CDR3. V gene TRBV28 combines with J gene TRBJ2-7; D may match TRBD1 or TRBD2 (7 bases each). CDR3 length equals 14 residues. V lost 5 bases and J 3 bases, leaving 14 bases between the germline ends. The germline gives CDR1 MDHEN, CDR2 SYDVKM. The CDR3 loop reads CASSPGGGVYEQYF. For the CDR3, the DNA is TGTGCCAGCAGTCCAGGGGGGGGAGTCTACGAGCAGTACTTC.

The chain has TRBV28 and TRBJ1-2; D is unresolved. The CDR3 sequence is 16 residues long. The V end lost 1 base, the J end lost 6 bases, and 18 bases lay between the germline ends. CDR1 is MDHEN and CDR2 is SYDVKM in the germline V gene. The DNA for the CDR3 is TGTGCCAGCAGTTTATCCGAAGCGGCAACATGGAATGGCTACACCTTC. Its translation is CASSLSEAATWNGYTF.

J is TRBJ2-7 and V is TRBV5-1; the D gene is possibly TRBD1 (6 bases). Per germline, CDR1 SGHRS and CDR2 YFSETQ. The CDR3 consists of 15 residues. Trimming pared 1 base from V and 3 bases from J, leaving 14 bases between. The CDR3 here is CASSLLLDSYYEQYF. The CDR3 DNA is TGCGCCAGCAGCTTGCTCCTGGACAGTTACTACGAGCAGTACTTC.

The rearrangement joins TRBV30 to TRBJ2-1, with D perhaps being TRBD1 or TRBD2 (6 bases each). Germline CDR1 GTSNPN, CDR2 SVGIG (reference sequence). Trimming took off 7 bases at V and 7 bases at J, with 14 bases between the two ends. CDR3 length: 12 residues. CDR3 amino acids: CASRGGWNEQFF. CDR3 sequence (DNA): TGTGCCTCCAGAGGGGGGTGGAATGAGCAGTTCTTC.

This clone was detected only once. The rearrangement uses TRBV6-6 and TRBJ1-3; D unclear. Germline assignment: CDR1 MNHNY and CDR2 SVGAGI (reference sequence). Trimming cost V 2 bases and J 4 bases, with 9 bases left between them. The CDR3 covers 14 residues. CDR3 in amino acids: CASSYPGRGNTIYF. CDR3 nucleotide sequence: TGTGCCAGCAGTTACCCGGGGAGGGGAAACACCATATATTTT.

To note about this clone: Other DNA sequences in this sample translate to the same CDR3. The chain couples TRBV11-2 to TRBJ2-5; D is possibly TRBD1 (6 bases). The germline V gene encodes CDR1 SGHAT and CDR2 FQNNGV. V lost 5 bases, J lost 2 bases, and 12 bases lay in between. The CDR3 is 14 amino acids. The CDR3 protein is CASSPSDSQETQYF. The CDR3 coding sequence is TGTGCCAGCAGCCCCTCGGACAGTCAAGAGACCCAGTACTTC.